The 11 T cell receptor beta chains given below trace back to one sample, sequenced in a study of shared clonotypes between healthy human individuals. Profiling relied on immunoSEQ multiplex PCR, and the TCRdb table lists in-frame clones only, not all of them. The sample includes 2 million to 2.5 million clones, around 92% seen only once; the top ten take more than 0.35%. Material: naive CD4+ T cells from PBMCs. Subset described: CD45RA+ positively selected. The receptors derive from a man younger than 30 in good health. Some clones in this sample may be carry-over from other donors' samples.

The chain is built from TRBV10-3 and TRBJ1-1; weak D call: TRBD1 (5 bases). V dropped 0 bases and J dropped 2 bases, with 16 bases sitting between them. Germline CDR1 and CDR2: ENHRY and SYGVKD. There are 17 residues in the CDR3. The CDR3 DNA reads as TGTGCCATCAGTGAGTCCCCGGGCAGGGTGGGAAACACTGAAGCTTTCTTT. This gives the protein CAISESPGRVGNTEAFF.

The CDR3 DNA reads TGTGCCAGCCAAGGCGAGGTCACAGATACGCAGTATTTT. This gives the protein CASQGEVTDTQYF. The chain uses TRBV2 and TRBJ2-3; D uncertain. Trimming left V 8 bases short and J 2 bases short, with 11 bases between. This CDR3 contains 13 residues. Per germline, CDR1 SNHLY and CDR2 FYNNEI.

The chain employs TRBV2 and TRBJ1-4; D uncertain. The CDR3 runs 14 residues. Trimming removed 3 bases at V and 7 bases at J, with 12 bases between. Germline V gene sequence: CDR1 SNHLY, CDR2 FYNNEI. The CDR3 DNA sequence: TGTGCCAGCAGTGATGGGAACGGTGGTGAAAAACTGTTTTTT. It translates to CASSDGNGGEKLFF. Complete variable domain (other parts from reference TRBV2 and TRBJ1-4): EPEVTQTPSHQVTQMGQEVILRCVPISNHLYFYWYRQILGQKVEFLVSFYNNEISEKSEIFDDQFSVERPDGSNFTLKIRSTKLEDSAMYFCASSDGNGGEKLFFGSGTQLSVL.

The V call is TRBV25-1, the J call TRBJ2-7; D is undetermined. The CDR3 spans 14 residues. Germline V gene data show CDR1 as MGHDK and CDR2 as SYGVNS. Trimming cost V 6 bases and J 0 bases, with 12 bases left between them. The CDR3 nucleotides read TGTGCCAGCAGCCGGACGGTTAGCTCCTACGAGCAGTACTTC. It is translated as CASSRTVSSYEQYF.

CDR3 in DNA: TGTGCCAGCAGTTTTGTTAACGCCGGGCACAATCTCCACTTT. Amino acids: CASSFVNAGHNLHF. The chain carries TRBV28 and TRBJ1-6; D is ambiguous. This CDR3 is built from 14 residues. V was trimmed by 3 bases and J by 16 bases, leaving 19 bases between them. Germline V CDR1 and CDR2: MDHEN, SYDVKM.

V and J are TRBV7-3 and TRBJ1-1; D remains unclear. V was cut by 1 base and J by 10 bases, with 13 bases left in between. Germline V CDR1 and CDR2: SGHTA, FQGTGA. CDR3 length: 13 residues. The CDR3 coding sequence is TGTGCCAGCAGCTTAAAAGTTCTTGTTGGAGCTTTCTTT. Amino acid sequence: CASSLKVLVGAFF. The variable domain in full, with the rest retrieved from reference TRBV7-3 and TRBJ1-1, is GAGVSQTPSNKVTEKGKYVELRCDPISGHTALYWYRQSLGQGPEFLIYFQGTGAADDSGLPNDRFFAVRPEGSVSTLKIQRTERGDSAVYLCASSLKVLVGAFFGQGTRLTVV.

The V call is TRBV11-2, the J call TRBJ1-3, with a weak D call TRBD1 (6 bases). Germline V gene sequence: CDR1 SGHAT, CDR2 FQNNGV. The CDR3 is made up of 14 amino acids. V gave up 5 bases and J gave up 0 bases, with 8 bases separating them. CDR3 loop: CASSGQISGNTIYF. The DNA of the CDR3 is TGTGCCAGCAGCGGACAGATCTCTGGAAACACCATATATTTT.

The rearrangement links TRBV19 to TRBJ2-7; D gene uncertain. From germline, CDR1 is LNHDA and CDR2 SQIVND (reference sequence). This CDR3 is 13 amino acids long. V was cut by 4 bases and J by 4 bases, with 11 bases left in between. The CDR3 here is CASSTADGYEQYF. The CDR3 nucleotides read TGTGCCAGTAGTACCGCGGACGGTTACGAGCAGTACTTC. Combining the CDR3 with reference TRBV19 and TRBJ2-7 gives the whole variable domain DGGITQSPKYLFRKEGQNVTLSCEQNLNHDAMYWYRQDPGQGLRLIYYSQIVNDFQKGDIAEGYSVSREKKESFPLTVTSAQKNPTAFYLCASSTADGYEQYFGPGTRLTVT.

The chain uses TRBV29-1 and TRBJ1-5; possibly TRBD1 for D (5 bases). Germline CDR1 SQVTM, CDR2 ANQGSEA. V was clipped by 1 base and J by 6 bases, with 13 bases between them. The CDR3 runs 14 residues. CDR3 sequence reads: CSVEGAGAGQPQHF. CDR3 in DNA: TGCAGCGTTGAAGGCGCCGGGGCAGGTCAGCCCCAGCATTTT.

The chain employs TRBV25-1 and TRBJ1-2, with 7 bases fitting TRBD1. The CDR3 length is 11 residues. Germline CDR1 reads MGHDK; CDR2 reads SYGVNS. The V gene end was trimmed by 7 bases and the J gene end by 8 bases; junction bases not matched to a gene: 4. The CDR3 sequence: CASTDRAGYTF. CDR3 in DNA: TGTGCCAGCACAGACAGGGCGGGCTACACCTTC.

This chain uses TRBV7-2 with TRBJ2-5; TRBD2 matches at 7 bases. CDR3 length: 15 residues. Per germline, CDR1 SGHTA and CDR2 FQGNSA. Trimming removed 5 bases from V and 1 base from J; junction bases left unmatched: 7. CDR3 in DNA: TGTGCCAGCAGCCCCACCCGGGGGGTCCAAGAGACCCAGTACTTC. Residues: CASSPTRGVQETQYF.